This entry concerns a single T cell receptor beta chain. In the original processing: The authors estimated nucleated cell counts from reference gene primer amplification. Generated by immunoSEQ multiplex PCR, the TCRdb table keeps only in-frame clones and is missing some. From that table come the V and J calls and clone size; the DNA was used to work out D and trimming. The data show 350,000 to 400,000 clones, roughly nine tenths seen once. Enrolled during active infection, Seattle patients were then followed longitudinally. The sample originates from a study of blood T cell repertoires in COVID-19. Whole-study context: Acute and convalescent COVID-19 specimens originated in the United States, Italy and Spain. From T cells, B-cell-depleted T cells, or PBMCs came the material, which was cDNA or gDNA.

Germline V gene sequence: CDR1 MNHEY, CDR2 SVGAGI. Trimming left V 7 bases short and J 0 bases short, with 15 bases between. The CDR3 loop spans 15 amino acids. The sample consisted of peripheral blood. This chain connects TRBV6-5 to TRBJ1-1; the D gene is possibly TRBD1 (6 bases). This sequence was found in a woman aged 25-40 years with COVID-19, enrolled during active disease. The CDR3 loop is CASTAGDLMNTEAFF. In DNA form, the CDR3 reads TGTGCCAGCACCGCAGGGGACCTAATGAACACTGAAGCTTTCTTT.